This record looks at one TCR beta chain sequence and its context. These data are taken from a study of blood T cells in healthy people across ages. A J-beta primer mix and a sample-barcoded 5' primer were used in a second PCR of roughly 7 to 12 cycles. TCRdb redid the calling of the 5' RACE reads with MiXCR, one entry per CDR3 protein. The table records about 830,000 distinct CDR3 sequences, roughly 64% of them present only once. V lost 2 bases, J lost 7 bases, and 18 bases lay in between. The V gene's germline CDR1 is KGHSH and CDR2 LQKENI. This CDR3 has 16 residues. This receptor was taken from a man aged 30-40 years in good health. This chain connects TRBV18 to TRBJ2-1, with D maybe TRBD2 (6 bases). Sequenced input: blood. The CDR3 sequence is CASSPGSGFGANEQFF. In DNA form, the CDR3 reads TGTGCCAGCTCACCAGGTAGCGGATTTGGGGCGAATGAGCAGTTCTTC.